This T cell receptor (beta chain) originates from a study of T cell clonality in common variable immunodeficiency. This clone was counted ten times or more. The sequence runs out 3 residues before the end of the CDR3; the remainder is reconstructed from the germline J gene. The repertoire was sequenced with immunoSEQ multiplex PCR; TCRdb's copy has only in-frame clones and lacks some. This sample has about 60,000 clones, each found more than once. Trimming took off 8 bases at V and 0 bases at J, with 13 bases between the two ends. Germline V gives CDR1 LNHDA, CDR2 SQIVND (reference sequence). This CDR3 has 14 amino acids.

J is TRBJ1-2 and V is TRBV19; no reliable D call. What was sequenced was peripheral blood mononuclear cells. This receptor was obtained from a person between 18 and 75 years old in good health. This CDR3 reads CASQKIGSNYGYTF. Incomplete CDR3 DNA: TGTGCCAGTCAAAAAATAGGGTCTAACTATGGC.